This TCR beta chain was identified in a study of shared clonotypes between healthy human individuals. This clone appeared a single time. Its target is unknown. A CD45RA-negative memory subset and a CD45RA+ naive subset were separated from the CD4+ cells. Generated by immunoSEQ multiplex PCR, the TCRdb table keeps only in-frame clones and is missing some. The sample contains a few million clones, under 95% of which appear only once. Study-wide findings and caveats: Non-shared clonotypes had lower generation probabilities than clonotypes shared by all four sorted-subset donors.

The sequence derives from a man aged 18 to 30 in good health. Some clones in this sample may be carry-over from other donors' samples. Material: naive CD4+ T cells from PBMCs. The subset: CD45RA+ positively selected.

This CDR3 reads CASSFRGEQFF. In DNA form, the CDR3 reads TGTGCCAGCAGCTTTAGGGGTGAGCAGTTCTTC. The chain joins TRBV7-3 to TRBJ2-1; TRBD1 might be the D (5 bases). The CDR3 covers 11 residues. In germline, CDR1 is SGHTA, CDR2 FQGTGA. The germline V and J ends were trimmed by 3 bases and 9 bases, with 6 bases remaining between them.